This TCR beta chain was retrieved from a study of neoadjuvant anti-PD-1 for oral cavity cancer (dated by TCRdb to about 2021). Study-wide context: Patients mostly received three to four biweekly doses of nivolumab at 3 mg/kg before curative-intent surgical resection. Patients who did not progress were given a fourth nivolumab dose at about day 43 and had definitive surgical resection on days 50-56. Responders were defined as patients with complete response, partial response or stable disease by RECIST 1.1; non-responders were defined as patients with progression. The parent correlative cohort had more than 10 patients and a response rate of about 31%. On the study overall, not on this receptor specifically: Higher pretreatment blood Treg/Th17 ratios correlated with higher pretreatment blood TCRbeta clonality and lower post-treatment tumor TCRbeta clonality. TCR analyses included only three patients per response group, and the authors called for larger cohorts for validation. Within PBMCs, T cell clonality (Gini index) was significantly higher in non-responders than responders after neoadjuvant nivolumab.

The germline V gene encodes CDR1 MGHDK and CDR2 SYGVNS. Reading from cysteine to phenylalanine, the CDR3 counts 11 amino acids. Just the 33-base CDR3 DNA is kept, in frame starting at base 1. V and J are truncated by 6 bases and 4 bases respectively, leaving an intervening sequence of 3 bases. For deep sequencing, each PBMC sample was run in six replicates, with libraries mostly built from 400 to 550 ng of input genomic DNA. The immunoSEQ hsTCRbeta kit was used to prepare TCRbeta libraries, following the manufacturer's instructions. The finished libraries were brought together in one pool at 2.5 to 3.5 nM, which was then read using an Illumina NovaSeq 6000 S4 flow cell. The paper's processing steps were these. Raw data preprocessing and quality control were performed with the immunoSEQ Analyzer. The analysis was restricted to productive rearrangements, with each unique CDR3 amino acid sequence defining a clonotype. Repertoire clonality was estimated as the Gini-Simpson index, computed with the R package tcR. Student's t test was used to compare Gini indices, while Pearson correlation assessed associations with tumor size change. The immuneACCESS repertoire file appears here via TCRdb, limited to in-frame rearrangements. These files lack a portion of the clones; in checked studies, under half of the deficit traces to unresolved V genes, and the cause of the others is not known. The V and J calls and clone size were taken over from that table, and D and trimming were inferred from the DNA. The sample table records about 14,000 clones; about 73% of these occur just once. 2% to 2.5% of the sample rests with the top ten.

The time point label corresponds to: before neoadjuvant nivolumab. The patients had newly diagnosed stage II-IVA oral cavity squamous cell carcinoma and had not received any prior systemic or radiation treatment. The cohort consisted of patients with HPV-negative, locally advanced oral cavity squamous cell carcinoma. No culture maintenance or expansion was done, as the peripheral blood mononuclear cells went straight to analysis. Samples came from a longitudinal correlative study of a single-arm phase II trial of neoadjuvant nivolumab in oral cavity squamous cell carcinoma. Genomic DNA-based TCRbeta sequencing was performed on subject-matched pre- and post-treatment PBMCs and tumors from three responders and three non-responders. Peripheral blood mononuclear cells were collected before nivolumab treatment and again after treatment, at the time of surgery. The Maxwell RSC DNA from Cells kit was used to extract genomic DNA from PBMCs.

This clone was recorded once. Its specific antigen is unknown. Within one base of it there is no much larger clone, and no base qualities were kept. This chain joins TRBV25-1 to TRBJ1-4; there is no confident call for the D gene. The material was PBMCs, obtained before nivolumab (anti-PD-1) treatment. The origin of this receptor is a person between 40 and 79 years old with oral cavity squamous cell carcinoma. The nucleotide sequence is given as TGTGCCAGCAGAAATAATGAAAAACTGTTTTTT. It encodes CASRNNEKLFF.